This note documents a single TCR beta chain sequence. What this receptor recognizes is not known. No much larger clonotype is one base removed from it; base qualities were not supplied. The data were obtained in a study of blood T cell repertoires in COVID-19 (dated by TCRdb to 2019 to 2021). General notes on the study: Collaborator samples came from the United States, Italy and Spain and covered acute and convalescent phases of COVID-19. The samples were drawn from two sources: the first 160 participants of the ongoing ImmuneRACE study, and over 950 subjects contributed by 6 global collaborators. Sample metadata almost always included a de-identified subject ID, COVID-19 status, age in years and sex. The prospective study material was composed of cDNA or gDNA derived from T cells, B-cell-depleted T cells, or PBMCs. The dataset comprised deeply sampled blood TCRbeta repertoires from subjects exposed to, actively infected with, or recovered from COVID-19. HLA class I and class II types, where available, came from metadata supplied by the sample provider rather than from assay-based typing. The repertoires were released in a freely available public database intended as a resource for research on the immune response to SARS-CoV-2.

Collaborating institutions collected whole blood in K2EDTA tubes following their own protocols. For TCRbeta analysis, collaborators shipped samples as frozen whole blood, isolated PBMCs, or DNA extracted from either of those sample types. General conclusions and limits of the study: The quantity of clinical and demographic metadata differed by source and by participant and was supplied without curation.

TCRbeta CDR3 regions were amplified from genomic DNA by means of the immunoSEQ Assay, a bias-controlled multiplex PCR. The source study handled its data this way. The number of nucleated cells in each sample was estimated by amplification of reference gene primers within the assay. To quantify the absolute abundance of each unique TCRbeta CDR3 rearrangement, sequence reads were collapsed and filtered. For each sample, productive Simpson clonality was calculated by taking the square root of Simpson's diversity index across productive rearrangements. Sourced from immuneACCESS, this table was stored by TCRdb with only in-frame sequences that have V and J called. A share of the clones is absent; for the studies checked, an unresolved V gene accounts for under half, and the remainder has no known explanation. V and J calls and clone size are given by that table; D and trimming were obtained from the DNA. The sample table contains approximately 150,000 clones; only one count was recorded for about four fifths of them. The ten largest clones add up to roughly 8.1% of the sample.

Reading from cysteine to phenylalanine, the CDR3 counts 15 amino acids. This entry keeps only the CDR3 DNA: 45 bases, framed from base 1. The germline V end is reduced by 0 bases and the J end by 1 base; junction bases left unmatched: 3. According to the germline V gene, CDR1 reads SGHRS and CDR2 reads YFSETQ. The sequence came from a woman between 70 and 85 years old with acute or convalescent COVID-19. The chain is made from TRBV5-1 and TRBJ2-7; TRBD2 agrees with 8 junctional bases. Sequencing was carried out using peripheral blood. The DNA sequence is as follows: TGCGCCAGCAGCTTGGCTAGCGGGTCTTCCTACGAGCAGTACTTC. This gives the protein CASSLASGSSYEQYF.